This is a list of T cell receptor beta chains from one sample in a study of cytomegalovirus exposure and HLA in healthy donors. Produced via immunoSEQ multiplex PCR; TCRdb's table is partial and in-frame only. The sample includes over 150,000 clones, about 64% seen only once; the top ten take less than 1.5%. The sequenced sample was PBMCs. The receptors were sampled from a man aged 45-65 years in good health and CMV-seronegative. CDR3s include the opening cysteine and the closing phenylalanine or tryptophan. D genes are given only for firm matches. Clone sizes are given selectively: once, few, many, or a class where the clone is expanded.

j_call	clone_size	v_call	d_call	cdr3_nt	cdr3_aa
TRBJ2-3	NA	TRBV6-5	TRBD2	TGTGCCAGCCGCGGGGAGGGGCGGGGAGATACGCAGTATTTT	CASRGEGRGDTQYF
TRBJ1-5	NA	TRBV6-1	TRBD1	TGTGCCACCCTTGGGACAGTATCCTATCAGCCCCAGCATTTT	CATLGTVSYQPQHF
TRBJ1-2	NA	TRBV6-5	NA	TGTGCCAGCAGTTACGACAGGAACTATGGCTACACCTTC	CASSYDRNYGYTF
TRBJ2-5	once	TRBV20-1	NA	TGCAGTGCTAGTAACCAAGAGACCCAGTACTTC	CSASNQETQYF
TRBJ2-1	NA	TRBV9	NA	TGTGCCAGCAGCGTAGGACAGGGGAGGGCCCACGGTTACAATGAGCAGTTCTTC	CASSVGQGRAHGYNEQFF
TRBJ2-2	NA	TRBV2	TRBD2	TGTGCCAGCAGGGGGACTAGCGGGGGGGCCGGGGAGCTGTTTTTT	CASRGTSGGAGELFF
TRBJ2-5	few	TRBV6-1	TRBD2	TGTGCCAGCAGTGTAACTAGCGGGGGACGGGAGACCCAGTACTTC	CASSVTSGGRETQYF
TRBJ1-5	NA	TRBV28	NA	TGTGCCAGCAATGAGGTGACCGGTCAGCCCCAGCATTTT	CASNEVTGQPQHF
TRBJ1-1	NA	TRBV19	TRBD1	TGTGCCAGTAGTATACAGGGGGCCCGGAGCGCTGAAGCTTTCTTT	CASSIQGARSAEAFF
TRBJ2-1	NA	TRBV2	NA	TGTGCCAGCAGTACAACAGGTTACAATGAGCAGTTCTTC	CASSTTGYNEQFF